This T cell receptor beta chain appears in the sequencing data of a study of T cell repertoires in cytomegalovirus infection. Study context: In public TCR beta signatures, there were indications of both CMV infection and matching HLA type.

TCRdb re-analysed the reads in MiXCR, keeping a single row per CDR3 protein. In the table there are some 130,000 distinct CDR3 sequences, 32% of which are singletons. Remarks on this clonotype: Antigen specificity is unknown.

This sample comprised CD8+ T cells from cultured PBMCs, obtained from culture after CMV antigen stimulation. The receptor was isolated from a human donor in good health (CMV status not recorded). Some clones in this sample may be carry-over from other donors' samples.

This chain's CDR3 is CASSSGENTEAFF. In nucleotides, the CDR3 is TGTGCCAGCAGCTCCGGGGAGAACACTGAAGCTTTCTTT. The chain couples TRBV7-9 to TRBJ1-1; D remains unclear. The CDR3 length is 13 residues. In germline, CDR1 is SEHNR, CDR2 FQNEAQ (reference sequence). The V gene lost 4 bases and the J gene lost 1 base, with 7 bases spanning the gap.